A single sample gave rise to the 14 T cell receptor beta chains below, sequenced in a study of cytomegalovirus exposure and HLA in healthy donors. The protocol was immunoSEQ multiplex PCR, while the TCRdb copy is restricted to in-frame clones and leaves out a portion. The sample records roughly 150,000 clones, more than 70% being singletons. The sequenced material came from PBMCs. The receptors derive from a man aged 25-45 years in good health and CMV-seropositive.

The gene calls are TRBV28 and TRBJ2-5; possibly TRBD2 for D (6 bases). Per the germline V gene, CDR1 is MDHEN and CDR2 is SYDVKM. This CDR3 has 12 amino acids. Trimming stripped 8 bases from V and 4 bases from J, with 11 bases between. The CDR3 spells CASQEGLETQYF. The CDR3 nucleotides are TGTGCCAGCCAGGAGGGGCTAGAGACCCAGTACTTC.

This clone was detected only once. V gene TRBV5-1 combines with J gene TRBJ2-3; 11 bases map to TRBD2. The germline V gene has CDR1 SGHRS and CDR2 YFSETQ. This CDR3 comprises 17 residues. The J segment lost 2 bases and the V segment lost 4 bases, leaving 9 bases of the junction unmatched. In DNA, the CDR3 is TGCGCCAGCAGCGGAATCCCGGGACTAGCGGACACAGATACGCAGTATTTT. It yields the protein CASSGIPGLADTDTQYF. The full variable domain, its missing parts supplied by reference TRBV5-1 and TRBJ2-3, is KAGVTQTPRYLIKTRGQQVTLSCSPISGHRSVSWYQQTPGQGLQFLFEYFSETQRNKGNFPGRFSGRQFSNSRSEMNVSTLELGDSALYLCASSGIPGLADTDTQYFGPGTRLTVL.

The chain joins TRBV19 to TRBJ2-7; D is possibly TRBD2 (5 bases). The germline CDR1 and CDR2 sequences are LNHDA and SQIVND (reference sequence). The ends were cut back, 6 bases at V and 5 bases at J, with 14 bases in the middle. This CDR3 contains 13 residues. The CDR3 region is CASSPPGVDEQYF. The CDR3 region has the DNA TGTGCCAGTAGCCCCCCCGGGGTGGACGAGCAGTACTTC.

The rearrangement links TRBV4-1 to TRBJ2-7; possibly TRBD1 for D (5 bases). Germline loops: CDR1 MGHRA, CDR2 YSYEKL. This CDR3 is 15 amino acids long. V dropped 1 base and J dropped 6 bases, with 16 bases sitting between them. The CDR3 region has the DNA TGCGCCAGCAGCCAAGGTAGGGGCGTCGGCAGCGAGCAGTACTTC. Translation: CASSQGRGVGSEQYF.

The V gene is TRBV5-4, the J gene TRBJ2-6, with D possibly being TRBD2 (6 bases). The germline V gene has CDR1 SGHNT and CDR2 YYREEE (reference sequence). V lost 4 bases to trimming and J lost 2 bases, with 13 bases between them. The CDR3 runs to 16 residues. In nucleotides, the CDR3 is TGTGCCAGCAGCCTGGGACTCTATACTGGGGCCAACGTCCTGACTTTC. This gives the protein CASSLGLYTGANVLTF.

The chain carries TRBV9 and TRBJ2-1; 7 positions match TRBD1. Germline CDR1 SGDLS, CDR2 YYNGEE. V lost 4 bases, J lost 4 bases, and 5 bases stayed unmatched. This CDR3 spans 14 amino acids. CDR3 coding DNA: TGTGCCAGCAGCCCAGGACAGGCTTACAATGAGCAGTTCTTC. This sequence encodes CASSPGQAYNEQFF.

V usage is TRBV18 and J usage is TRBJ2-3, with TRBD1 matching over 7 bases. CDR3 size: 15 residues. The V and J ends lost 6 bases and 1 base, in that order; junction bases with no gene match: 7. Germline V CDR1 and CDR2: KGHSH, LQKENI. CDR3 protein: CASSRRDSGTDTQYF. CDR3 nucleotide sequence: TGTGCCAGCTCGCGCCGGGACAGCGGCACAGATACGCAGTATTTT.

In its sample, this clone was seen once. The rearrangement uses TRBV5-4 and TRBJ1-3; D unclear. There are 15 residues in the CDR3. Germline-derived CDR1 and CDR2 are SGHNT and YYREEE (reference sequence). Trimming shortened V by 0 bases and J by 4 bases, and 11 bases separated the two germline ends. As DNA, the CDR3 is TGTGCCAGCAGCTTGGGACACACCACCGGAAACACCATATATTTT. Translation gives CASSLGHTTGNTIYF.

The rearrangement uses TRBV30 and TRBJ2-6, with D perhaps TRBD1 (5 bases). V gave up 2 bases and J gave up 0 bases, with 14 bases separating them. Germline V gives CDR1 GTSNPN, CDR2 SVGIG (reference sequence). The CDR3 sequence is 17 residues long. In DNA form, the CDR3 reads TGTGCCTGGAGTTTAACAGGCTACGACTCTGGGGCCAACGTCCTGACTTTC. This gives the protein CAWSLTGYDSGANVLTF.

V usage is TRBV9 and J usage is TRBJ2-1; TRBD2 matches 13 bases. Per germline, CDR1 SGDLS and CDR2 YYNGEE. Trimming at V came to 5 bases and at J to 10 bases, leaving 12 bases not matched to a gene. The CDR3 is 16 residues long. CDR3: CASRDTPRLAGGEQFF. CDR3 coding DNA: TGTGCCAGCAGGGATACCCCGAGACTAGCGGGAGGAGAGCAGTTCTTC. Complete variable domain (other parts from reference TRBV9 and TRBJ2-1): DSGVTQTPKHLITATGQRVTLRCSPRSGDLSVYWYQQSLDQGLQFLIQYYNGEERAKGNILERFSAQQFPDLHSELNLSSLELGDSALYFCASRDTPRLAGGEQFFGPGTRLTVL.

The sample holds one count of this clone. The chain joins TRBV7-3 to TRBJ2-1, with 9 bases lining up with TRBD1. The CDR3 length is 15 residues. Looked up from germline, CDR1 is SGHTA and CDR2 is FQGTGA. J gave up 8 bases and V 3 bases, and 8 bases lay outside the gene matches. The CDR3 spells CASSFTGGNRDEQFF. Here the CDR3 DNA reads TGTGCCAGCAGCTTCACAGGGGGCAATAGGGATGAGCAGTTCTTC.

The genes are TRBV29-1 and TRBJ2-3; 8 bases agree with TRBD1. The CDR3 is 17 residues long. Germline assignment: CDR1 SQVTM and CDR2 ANQGSEA. J gave up 4 bases and V 0 bases, and 12 bases lay outside the gene matches. The CDR3 loop reads CSVEDPVFTGGPDTQYF. The CDR3 DNA follows: TGCAGCGTTGAAGATCCCGTCTTCACAGGGGGACCAGATACGCAGTATTTT.

This clone occurred a few times. The chain combines TRBV6-5 with TRBJ2-7; tentatively, D is TRBD2 (5 bases). V dropped 0 bases and J dropped 5 bases, with 5 bases sitting between them. Germline V gene lookup returns CDR1 MNHEY and CDR2 SVGAGI. This CDR3 comprises 12 residues. CDR3 sequence reads: CASSYSRDEQYF. As DNA, the CDR3 is TGTGCCAGCAGTTACTCGAGGGACGAGCAGTACTTC.

The chain links TRBV27 to TRBJ2-7; 9 bases are shared with TRBD2. V was clipped by 6 bases and J by 5 bases; unmatched bases: 11. Germline V lookup: CDR1 MNHEY, CDR2 SMNVEV (reference sequence). CDR3 length equals 15 residues. The chain's CDR3 is CASRGVTSGSNEQYF. The CDR3 DNA follows: TGTGCCAGCAGGGGGGTAACTAGCGGGTCCAACGAGCAGTACTTC.